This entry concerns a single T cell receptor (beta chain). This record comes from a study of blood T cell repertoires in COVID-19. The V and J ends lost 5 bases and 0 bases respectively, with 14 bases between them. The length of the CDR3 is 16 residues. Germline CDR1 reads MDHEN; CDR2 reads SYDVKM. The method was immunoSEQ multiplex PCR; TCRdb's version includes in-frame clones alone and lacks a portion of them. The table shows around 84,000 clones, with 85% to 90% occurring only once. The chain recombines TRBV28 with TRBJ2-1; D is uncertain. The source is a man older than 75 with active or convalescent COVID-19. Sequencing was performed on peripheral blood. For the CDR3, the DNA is TGTGCCAGCAGTACCCCTAGGAGAAGCTCCTACAATGAGCAGTTCTTC. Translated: CASSTPRRSSYNEQFF.